Detailed here is one T cell receptor (beta chain). Its antigen is undetermined. At one of its ends the junction is not consistent with the germline gene, which may arise from a read error. This sample is drawn from a study of vaccination and CD4 T cells after COVID-19. Study as a whole: Convalescent cases consisted of six males and four females, of whom two were Hispanic. Median draw time for post-COVID samples was more than 80 days post-diagnosis (range 35 to 161). Study-wide results and caveats: The study found that a median about 88% of reactive clones in convalescent patients appeared only post-vaccination.

The CDR3 covers 15 residues. Germline lookup yields CDR1 SEHNR and CDR2 FQNEAQ (reference sequence). Stated treatment: approximately 11-day PBMC culture with coronavirus spike peptide pools or control peptides (ViraFEST assay). The unexposed donor gave CD4+ T cells before the COVID-19 pandemic (2011-2018). Contingent on cell availability, unexposed-donor CD4+ T cells were interrogated with SARS-CoV-2 S/N and four cold-coronavirus spikes. The Oncomine TCR Beta short-read assay was applied to DNA of cultured CD4+ T cells. TCRdb fed the PCR reads into MiXCR, producing one record per CDR3 protein. The table has 9,200 or so distinct CDR3 sequences, around 50% seen once.

Sequencing used CD4+ T cells from blood, cultured in vitro. This receptor was obtained from a human donor in good health. The V call is TRBV7-9, the J call TRBJ2-7; a weak D match, TRBD2 (6 bases). CDR3 residues: CAGSPLSGPTYEQYF. In nucleotides, the CDR3 is TGTGCCGGCAGCCCGCTTAGCGGACCGACCTACGAGCAGTACTTC. Full variable domain (outside the CDR3, taken from reference TRBV7-9 and TRBJ2-7): DTGVSQNPRHKITKRGQNVTFRCDPISEHNRLYWYRQTLGQGPEFLTYFQNEAQLEKSRLLSDRFSAERPKGSFSTLEIQRTEQGDSAMYLCAGSPLSGPTYEQYFGPGTRLTVT.